Detailed here is one T cell receptor (beta chain). The antigen it binds to is not known. No base quality information exists; no much larger clone differs at one position. V and J are truncated by 5 bases and 3 bases respectively, leaving an intervening sequence of 14 bases. CDR1 and CDR2, per the germline V gene, are SGHTA and FQGTGA. The CDR3 goes from the cysteine to the phenylalanine over 14 residues. The retained sequence is limited to the CDR3, 42 bases, with the frame set at the first base. This entry comes from a study of blood T cell repertoires in COVID-19 (dated by TCRdb to 2020 to 2022). At the level of the whole study: The collaborator samples originated in the United States, Italy and Spain and spanned the acute and convalescent phases of COVID-19. The material from the prospective study consisted of cDNA or gDNA derived from T cells, B-cell-depleted T cells, or PBMCs. The dataset comprised deeply sampled blood TCRbeta repertoires from subjects exposed to, actively infected with, or recovered from COVID-19. The repertoires were made available in a free public database intended to serve as a resource for research on the immune response to SARS-CoV-2. Samples were obtained from the ongoing ImmuneRACE study (first 160 participants) and from roughly 1,300 subjects provided by 6 global collaborators. Sample metadata almost always included a de-identified subject ID, COVID-19 status, age in years and sex. Where HLA class I and class II types were available, the types were taken from metadata supplied by the sample provider, not from assay-based typing. Broad study findings and their caveats: The quantity of clinical and demographic metadata differed by source and by participant and was supplied without curation.

Whole blood was collected in K2EDTA tubes by collaborating institutions according to the institutions' own protocols. For TCRbeta analysis, collaborators shipped samples as frozen whole blood, isolated PBMCs, or DNA extracted from either of those sample types. TCRbeta CDR3 regions were amplified from genomic DNA using the immunoSEQ Assay, a bias-controlled multiplex PCR. Regarding the original processing steps: The number of nucleated cells in each sample was estimated from the amplification of reference gene primers within the assay. Sequence reads were collapsed and filtered to measure the absolute abundance of every unique TCRbeta CDR3 rearrangement. For each sample, productive Simpson clonality was calculated as the square root of Simpson's diversity index across productive rearrangements. TCRdb obtained this table from immuneACCESS and retained in-frame rearrangements with V and J assigned. These tables miss some clones; where compared with another copy, unresolved V genes account for less than half of the shortfall, and the remainder is unexplained. The V and J calls and clone size are taken from that table; D and trimming were inferred from the DNA. Counted in this sample were roughly 55,000 clones; around 83% of them appeared once. The ten top clones hold roughly 2% of the sample.

The clonotype was recovered from a woman aged 55-75 years with acute or convalescent COVID-19. This receptor chain uses TRBV7-3 and TRBJ2-7, and the D gene may be TRBD2, 5 bases matching. Sequencing was performed on peripheral blood. The nucleotides are TGTGCCAGCAGCCCCCAGTCCACTAGCTACGAGCAGTACTTC. This translates into CASSPQSTSYEQYF.